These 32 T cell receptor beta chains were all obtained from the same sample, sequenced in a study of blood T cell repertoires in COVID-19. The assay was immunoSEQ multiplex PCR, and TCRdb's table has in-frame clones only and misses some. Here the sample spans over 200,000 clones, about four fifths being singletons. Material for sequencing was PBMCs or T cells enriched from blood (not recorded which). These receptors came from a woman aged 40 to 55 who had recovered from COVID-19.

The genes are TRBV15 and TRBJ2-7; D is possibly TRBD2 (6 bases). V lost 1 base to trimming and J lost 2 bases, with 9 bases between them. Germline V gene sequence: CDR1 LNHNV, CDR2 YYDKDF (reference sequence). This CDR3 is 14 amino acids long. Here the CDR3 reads CATSRVGGTYEQYF. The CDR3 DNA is TGTGCCACCAGCAGAGTCGGGGGAACCTACGAGCAGTACTTC. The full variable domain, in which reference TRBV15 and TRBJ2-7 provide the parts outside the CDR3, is DAMVIQNPRYQVTQFGKPVTLSCSQTLNHNVMYWYQQKSSQAPKLLFHYYDKDFNNEADTPDNFQSRRPNTSFCFLDIRSPGLGDTAMYLCATSRVGGTYEQYFGPGTRLTVT.

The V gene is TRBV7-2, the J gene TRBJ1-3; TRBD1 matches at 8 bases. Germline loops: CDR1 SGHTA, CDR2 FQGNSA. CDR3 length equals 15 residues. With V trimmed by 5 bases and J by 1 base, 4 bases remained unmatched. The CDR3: CASSPTGVSGNTIYF. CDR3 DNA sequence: TGTGCCAGCAGCCCGACAGGGGTTTCTGGAAACACCATATATTTT.

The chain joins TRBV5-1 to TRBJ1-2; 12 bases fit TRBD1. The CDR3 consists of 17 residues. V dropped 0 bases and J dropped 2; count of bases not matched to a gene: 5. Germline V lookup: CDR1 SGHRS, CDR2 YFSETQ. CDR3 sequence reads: CASSLEGTGGRNYGYTF. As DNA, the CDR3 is TGCGCCAGCAGCTTGGAAGGGACAGGGGGCCGAAACTATGGCTACACCTTC.

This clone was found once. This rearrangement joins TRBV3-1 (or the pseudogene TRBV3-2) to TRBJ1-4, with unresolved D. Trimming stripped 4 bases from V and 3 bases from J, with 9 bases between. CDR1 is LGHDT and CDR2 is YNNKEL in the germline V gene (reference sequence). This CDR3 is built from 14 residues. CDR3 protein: CASSLRGPNEKLFF. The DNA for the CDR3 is TGTGCCAGCAGCCTGAGAGGTCCTAATGAAAAACTGTTTTTT.

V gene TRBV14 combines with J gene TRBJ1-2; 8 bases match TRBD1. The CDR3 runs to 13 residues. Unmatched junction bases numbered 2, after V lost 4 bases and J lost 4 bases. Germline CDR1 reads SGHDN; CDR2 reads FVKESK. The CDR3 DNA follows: TGTGCCAGCAGCCCAGACAGGGGCTATGGCTACACCTTC. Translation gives CASSPDRGYGYTF.

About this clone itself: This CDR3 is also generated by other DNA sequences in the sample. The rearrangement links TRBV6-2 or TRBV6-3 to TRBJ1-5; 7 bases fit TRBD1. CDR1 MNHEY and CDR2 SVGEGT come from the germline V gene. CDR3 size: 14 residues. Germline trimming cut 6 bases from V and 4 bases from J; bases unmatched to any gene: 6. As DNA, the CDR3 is TGTGCCAGCAGCAGGACAGGAGGGAATCAGCCCCAGCATTTT. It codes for CASSRTGGNQPQHF.

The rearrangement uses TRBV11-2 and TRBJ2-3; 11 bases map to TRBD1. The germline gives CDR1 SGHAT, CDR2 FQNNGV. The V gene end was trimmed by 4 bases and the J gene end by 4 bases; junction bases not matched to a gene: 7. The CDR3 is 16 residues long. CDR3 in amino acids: CASSSPGQGVADTQYF. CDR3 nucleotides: TGTGCCAGCAGCTCACCGGGACAGGGGGTGGCAGATACGCAGTATTTT. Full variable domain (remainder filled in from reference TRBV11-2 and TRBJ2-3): EAGVAQSPRYKIIEKRQSVAFWCNPISGHATLYWYQQILGQGPKLLIQFQNNGVVDDSQLPKDRFSAERLKGVDSTLKIQPAKLEDSAVYLCASSSPGQGVADTQYFGPGTRLTVL.

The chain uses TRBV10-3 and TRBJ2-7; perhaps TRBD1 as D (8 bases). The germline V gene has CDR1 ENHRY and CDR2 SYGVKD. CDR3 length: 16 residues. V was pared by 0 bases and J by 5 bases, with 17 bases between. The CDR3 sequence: CAISESGGGQVDEQYF. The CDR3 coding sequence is TGTGCCATCAGTGAGTCGGGCGGGGGACAGGTCGACGAGCAGTACTTC.

CDR3 sequence (DNA): TGTGCCAGCAGCCCTCGGACAGGGCACACTGAAGCTTTCTTT. Amino acid sequence: CASSPRTGHTEAFF. The chain joins TRBV9 to TRBJ1-1, with 8 bases lining up with TRBD1. After removal of 4 bases from V and 3 bases from J, the junction contained 5 bases not matched to a gene. CDR1 and CDR2 (germline): SGDLS, YYNGEE. The length of the CDR3 is 14 residues.

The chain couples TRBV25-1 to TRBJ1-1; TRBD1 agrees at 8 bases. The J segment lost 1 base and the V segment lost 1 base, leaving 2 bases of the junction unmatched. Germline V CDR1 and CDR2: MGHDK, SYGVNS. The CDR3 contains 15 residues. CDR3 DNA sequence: TGTGCCAGCAGTGAATTCGGACAGGGGAACACTGAAGCTTTCTTT. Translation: CASSEFGQGNTEAFF.

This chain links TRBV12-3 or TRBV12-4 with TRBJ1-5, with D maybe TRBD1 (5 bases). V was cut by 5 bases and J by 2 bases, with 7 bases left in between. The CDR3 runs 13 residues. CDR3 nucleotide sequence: TGTGCCAGCAGTATACAGGGCAATCAGCCCCAGCATTTT. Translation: CASSIQGNQPQHF.

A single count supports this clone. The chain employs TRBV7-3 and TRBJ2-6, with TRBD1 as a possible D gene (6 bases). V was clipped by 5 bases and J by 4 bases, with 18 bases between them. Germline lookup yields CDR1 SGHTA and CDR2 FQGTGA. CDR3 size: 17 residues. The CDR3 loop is CASSPRDMSVGANVLTF. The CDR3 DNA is TGTGCCAGCAGCCCACGGGACATGAGCGTAGGGGCCAACGTCCTGACTTTC.

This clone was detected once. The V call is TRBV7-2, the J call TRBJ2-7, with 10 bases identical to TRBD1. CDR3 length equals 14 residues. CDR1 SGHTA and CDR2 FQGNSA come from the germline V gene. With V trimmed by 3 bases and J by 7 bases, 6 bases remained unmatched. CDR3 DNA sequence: TGTGCCAGCAGCTTTCGACAGGGGGCTGAGGAGCAGTACTTC. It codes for CASSFRQGAEEQYF. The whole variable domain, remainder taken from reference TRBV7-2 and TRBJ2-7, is GAGVSQSPSNKVTEKGKDVELRCDPISGHTALYWYRQSLGQGLEFLIYFQGNSAPDKSGLPSDRFSAERTGGSVSTLTIQRTQQEDSAVYLCASSFRQGAEEQYFGPGTRLTVT.

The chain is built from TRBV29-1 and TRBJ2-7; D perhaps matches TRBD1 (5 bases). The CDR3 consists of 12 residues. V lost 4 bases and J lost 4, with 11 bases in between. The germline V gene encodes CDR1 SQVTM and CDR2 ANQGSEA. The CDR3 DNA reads TGCAGCGTTGTAGCCAGGGCTTACGAGCAGTACTTC. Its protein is CSVVARAYEQYF.

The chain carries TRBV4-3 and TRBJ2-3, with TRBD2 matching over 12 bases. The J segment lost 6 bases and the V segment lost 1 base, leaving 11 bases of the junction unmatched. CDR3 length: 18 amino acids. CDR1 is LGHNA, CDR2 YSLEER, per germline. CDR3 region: CASSQGGRLAGVRDTQYF. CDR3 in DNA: TGCGCCAGCAGCCAAGGAGGAAGACTAGCGGGAGTGCGTGATACGCAGTATTTT.

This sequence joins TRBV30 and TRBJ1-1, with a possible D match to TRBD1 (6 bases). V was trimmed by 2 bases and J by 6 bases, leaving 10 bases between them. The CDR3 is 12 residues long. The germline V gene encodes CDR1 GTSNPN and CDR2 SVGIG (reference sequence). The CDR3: CAWSLGGAEAFF. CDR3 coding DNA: TGTGCCTGGAGTTTAGGGGGTGCTGAAGCTTTCTTT.

CDR3 loop: CASSHREGGRTYEQYV. CDR3 in DNA: TGTGCCAGCAGCCACCGGGAGGGCGGGAGGACCTACGAGCAGTACGTC. The chain combines TRBV3-1 (or the pseudogene TRBV3-2) with TRBJ2-7; 8 bases are shared with TRBD2. The CDR3 sequence is 16 residues long. In germline, CDR1 is LGHDT, CDR2 YNNKEL (reference sequence). V shed 3 bases and J 2 bases; nucleotides not matched to a gene: 9.

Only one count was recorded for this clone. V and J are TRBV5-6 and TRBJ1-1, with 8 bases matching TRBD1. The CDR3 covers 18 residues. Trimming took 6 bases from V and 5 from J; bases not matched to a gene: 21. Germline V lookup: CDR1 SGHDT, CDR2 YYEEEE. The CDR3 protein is CASNFLGTLTGAETEAFF. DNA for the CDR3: TGTGCCAGCAACTTTTTAGGGACCTTGACAGGGGCGGAAACTGAAGCTTTCTTT.

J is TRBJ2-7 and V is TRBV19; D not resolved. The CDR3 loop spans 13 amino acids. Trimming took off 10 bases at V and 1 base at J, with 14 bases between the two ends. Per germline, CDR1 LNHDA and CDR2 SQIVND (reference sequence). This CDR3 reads CATSRSFSYEQYF. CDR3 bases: TGTGCCACTTCCCGGAGCTTTTCCTACGAGCAGTACTTC.

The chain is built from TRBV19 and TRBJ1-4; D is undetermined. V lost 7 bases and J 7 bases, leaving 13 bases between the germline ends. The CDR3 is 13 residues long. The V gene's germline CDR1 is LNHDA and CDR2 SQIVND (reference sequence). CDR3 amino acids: CASKDYLSEKLFF. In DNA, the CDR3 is TGTGCCAGTAAGGACTACCTAAGTGAAAAACTGTTTTTT.

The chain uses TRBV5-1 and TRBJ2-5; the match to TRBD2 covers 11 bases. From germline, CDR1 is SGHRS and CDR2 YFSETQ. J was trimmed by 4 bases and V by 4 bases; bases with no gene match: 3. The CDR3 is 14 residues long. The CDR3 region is CASSVGLAVETQYF. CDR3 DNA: TGCGCCAGCAGCGTGGGACTAGCGGTAGAGACCCAGTACTTC.

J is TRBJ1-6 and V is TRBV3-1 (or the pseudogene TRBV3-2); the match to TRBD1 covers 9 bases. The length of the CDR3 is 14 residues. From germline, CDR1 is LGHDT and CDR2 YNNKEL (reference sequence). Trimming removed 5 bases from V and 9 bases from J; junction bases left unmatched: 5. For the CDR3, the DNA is TGTGCCAGCAGCTCACAGGGGGCGCGTTCACCCCTCCACTTT. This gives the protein CASSSQGARSPLHF.

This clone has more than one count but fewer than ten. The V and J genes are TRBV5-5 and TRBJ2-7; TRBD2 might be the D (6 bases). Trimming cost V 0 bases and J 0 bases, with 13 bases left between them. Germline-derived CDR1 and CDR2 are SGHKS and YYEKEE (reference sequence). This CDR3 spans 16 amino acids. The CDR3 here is CASSLAASALSYEQYF. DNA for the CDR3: TGTGCCAGCAGCTTGGCCGCTAGCGCCCTCTCCTACGAGCAGTACTTC.

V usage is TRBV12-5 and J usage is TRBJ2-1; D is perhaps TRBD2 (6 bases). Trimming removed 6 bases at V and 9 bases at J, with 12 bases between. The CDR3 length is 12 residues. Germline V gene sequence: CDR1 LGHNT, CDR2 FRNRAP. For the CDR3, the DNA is TGTGCTAGTGGCCAAATCGGGGGTGAGCAGTTCTTC. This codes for CASGQIGGEQFF.

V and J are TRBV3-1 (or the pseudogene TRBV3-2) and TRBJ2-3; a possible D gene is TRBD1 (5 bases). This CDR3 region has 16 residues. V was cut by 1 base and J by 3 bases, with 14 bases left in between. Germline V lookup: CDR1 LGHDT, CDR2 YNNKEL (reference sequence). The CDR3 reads CASSQGKGSSTDTQYF. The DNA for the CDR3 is TGTGCCAGCAGCCAAGGAAAGGGGTCCTCAACAGATACGCAGTATTTT.

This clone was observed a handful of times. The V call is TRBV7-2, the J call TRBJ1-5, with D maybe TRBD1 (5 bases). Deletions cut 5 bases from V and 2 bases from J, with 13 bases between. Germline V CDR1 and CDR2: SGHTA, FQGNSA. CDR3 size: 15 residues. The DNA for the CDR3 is TGTGCCAGCAGCCTGGTCGCAGGGCGCAATCAGCCCCAGCATTTT. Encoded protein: CASSLVAGRNQPQHF.

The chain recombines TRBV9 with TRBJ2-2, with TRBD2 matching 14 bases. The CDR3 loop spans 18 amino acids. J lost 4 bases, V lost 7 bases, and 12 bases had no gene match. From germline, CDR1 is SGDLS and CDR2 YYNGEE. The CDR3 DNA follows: TGTGCCAGCGGGAGACTAGCGGGAGGGCCGAGGGGCACCGGGGAGCTGTTTTTT. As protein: CASGRLAGGPRGTGELFF. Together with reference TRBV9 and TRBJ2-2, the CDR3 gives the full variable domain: DSGVTQTPKHLITATGQRVTLRCSPRSGDLSVYWYQQSLDQGLQFLIQYYNGEERAKGNILERFSAQQFPDLHSELNLSSLELGDSALYFCASGRLAGGPRGTGELFFGEGSRLTVL.

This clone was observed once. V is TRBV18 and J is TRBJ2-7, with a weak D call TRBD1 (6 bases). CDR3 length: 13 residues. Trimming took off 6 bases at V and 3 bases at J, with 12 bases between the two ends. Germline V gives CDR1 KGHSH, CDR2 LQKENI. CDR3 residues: CASSRGGIYEQYV. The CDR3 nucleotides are TGTGCCAGCTCTCGAGGGGGAATCTACGAGCAGTACGTC.

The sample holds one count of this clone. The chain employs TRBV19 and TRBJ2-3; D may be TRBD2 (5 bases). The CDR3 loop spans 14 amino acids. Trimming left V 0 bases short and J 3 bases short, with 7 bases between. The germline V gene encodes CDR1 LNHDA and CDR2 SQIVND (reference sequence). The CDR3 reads CASSIESGTDTQYF. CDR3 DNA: TGTGCCAGTAGTATAGAGAGCGGAACAGATACGCAGTATTTT.

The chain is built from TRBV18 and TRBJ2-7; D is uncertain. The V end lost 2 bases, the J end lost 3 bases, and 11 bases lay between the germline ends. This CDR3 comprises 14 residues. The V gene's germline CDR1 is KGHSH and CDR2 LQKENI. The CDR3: CASSPSYFRYEQYF. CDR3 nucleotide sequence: TGTGCCAGCTCACCATCTTATTTCCGCTACGAGCAGTACTTC. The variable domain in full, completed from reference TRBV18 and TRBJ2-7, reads NAGVMQNPRHLVRRRGQEARLRCSPMKGHSHVYWYRQLPEEGLKFMVYLQKENIIDESGMPKERFSAEFPKEGPSILRIQQVVRGDSAAYFCASSPSYFRYEQYFGPGTRLTVT.

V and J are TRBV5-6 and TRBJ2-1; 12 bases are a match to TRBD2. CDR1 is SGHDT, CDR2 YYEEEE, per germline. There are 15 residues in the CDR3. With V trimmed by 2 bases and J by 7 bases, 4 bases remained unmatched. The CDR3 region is CASSFTSGRSNEQFF. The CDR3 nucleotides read TGTGCCAGCAGCTTTACTAGCGGGAGGAGTAATGAGCAGTTCTTC.

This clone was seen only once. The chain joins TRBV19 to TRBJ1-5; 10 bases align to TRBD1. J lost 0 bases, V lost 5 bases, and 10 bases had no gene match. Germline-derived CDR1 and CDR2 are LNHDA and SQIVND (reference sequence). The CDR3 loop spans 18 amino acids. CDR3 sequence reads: CASSPGQGRRGSNQPQHF. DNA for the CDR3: TGTGCCAGTAGTCCGGGACAGGGGAGAAGGGGTAGCAATCAGCCCCAGCATTTT.